The T cell receptor (beta chain) under discussion was sequenced for a study of blood T cell repertoires in COVID-19. Study details: PBMCs, B-cell-depleted T cells, or T cells provided the cDNA or gDNA that made up the material.

Generated by immunoSEQ multiplex PCR, the TCRdb table keeps only in-frame clones and is missing some. The sample consists of roughly 250,000 clones, about 89% of them appearing once. The study assigned cohorts using participant-reported clinical history. All recovered Cohort 3 donors got two negative PCRs, got clearance, or saw symptom resolution. The clonotype comes from a man aged 35 to 55 who had recovered from COVID-19. Sequenced sample: PBMCs or T cells enriched from blood (not recorded which).

CDR3 DNA sequence: TGTGCCAGCAGCCAAACCACACAGGGGGCAACTTTCTTT. This gives the protein CASSQTTQGATFF. The chain joins TRBV11-2 to TRBJ1-1, with 9 bases identical to TRBD1. The CDR3 extends over 13 amino acids. Germline-derived CDR1 and CDR2 are SGHAT and FQNNGV. V shed 5 bases, J shed 12 bases, and the junction held 10 bases outside the gene matches.